The sample holds a few counts of the clone carrying this TCR beta chain. Germline values: CDR1 MNHEY, CDR2 SMNVEV (reference sequence). After removal of 4 bases from V and 2 bases from J, the junction contained 6 bases not matched to a gene. The CDR3 has 16 residues. Recovered participants had two consecutive negative NP/OP PCR tests, healthcare professional clearance, or symptom resolution. The data derive from a study of blood T cell repertoires in COVID-19. In the original workflow: Reference gene primer amplification gave nucleated cell count estimates. Assay: immunoSEQ multiplex PCR; the TCRdb copy retains only in-frame clones and omits some. The D gene and trimming were derived from the DNA, and the V and J assignments and clone size from that table. Of over 140,000 clones in the sample, approximately 79% are singletons; the top ten hold around 3.2%.

Sequenced: PBMCs or T cells enriched from blood (not recorded which). The receptor comes from a woman in her forties or fifties who had recovered from COVID-19. The genes are TRBV27 and TRBJ2-7; TRBD2 aligns across 12 bases. The CDR3 nucleotides are TGTGCCAGCAGTTCCTCAACTAGCGGGAGGACCTACGAGCAGTACTTC. It is translated as CASSSSTSGRTYEQYF.